The T cell receptor beta chain under discussion was sequenced for a study of CD8 T cells in Susac syndrome. RNA in amounts of 0.5 to 1 ug was reverse transcribed with random hexamers. The authors amplified TCR beta CDR3 across 54 Vbeta and 13 Jbeta using immunoSEQ multiplex PCR. MiXCR, applied by TCRdb to the immunoSEQ multiplex PCR reads, yields one record per CDR3 protein. The table has some 260,000 distinct CDR3 sequences, 70% to 90% seen once. Sequencing of TCR beta was performed on blood CD8+ and CD4+ T cells. Germline values: CDR1 PRHDT, CDR2 FYEKMQ (reference sequence). Trimming stripped 1 base from V and 5 bases from J, with 15 bases between. The CDR3 totals 15 residues.

This clonotype was sampled from a human donor with multiple sclerosis. The chain uses TRBV13 and TRBJ2-7; tentatively, D is TRBD1 (5 bases). Sample: CD8+ T cells from PBMCs. The CDR3 DNA reads as TGTGCCAGCAGCTTAGACGGCAGGGAAGGCCACGAGCAGTACTTC. It translates to CASSLDGREGHEQYF.